The TCR beta chain under discussion was sequenced for a study of Graves' ophthalmopathy and Graves' hyperthyroidism. Amplified material comprised TCR beta CDR3 regions derived from RNA transcripts. A first-round RT-PCR used HTBI primers, followed by a second-round multiplex PCR. TCRdb re-analysed the multiplex PCR reads in MiXCR, keeping a single row per CDR3 protein. The top ten clones hold roughly 3% of a sample with hundreds of thousands of distinct CDR3 sequences, around 21% of them seen once. Enrolled hyperthyroidism patients had a new diagnosis, a duration under 2 months, and an age of 18 to 65. Clinical symptoms and serum thyroxine were used for diagnosis; TRAb, thyroid ultrasound and orbital computed tomography were also relied on. This clonotype turned up a few times. What it binds is not known. The CDR3 sequence is 18 residues long. Per germline, CDR1 KGHDR and CDR2 SFDVKD. Trimming took 4 bases from V and 6 from J; bases not matched to a gene: 8.

Notes on the study in general: For predicting ophthalmopathy progression, the model had 60% to 71% sensitivity and 72% to 75% specificity.

The rearrangement uses TRBV24-1 and TRBJ2-2; 15 positions match TRBD2. The receptor comes from a woman aged 18-29 years with stable Graves' hyperthyroidism. Material for sequencing was peripheral blood. This CDR3 reads CATSDPGLAGGISGELFF. The CDR3 DNA follows: TGTGCCACCAGTGACCCGGGACTAGCGGGAGGTATCTCCGGGGAGCTGTTTTTT.